This entry concerns a single T cell receptor beta chain. The antigen is undetermined. The sample is drawn from a study of graft-versus-host responses after intestinal transplantation. Overall study results and limits: The marrow of recipients harbored GvH clones, and ileum or blood showed some of them first. HvG clone declines early post-transplant were associated with peak circulating GvH levels.

CDR3 length: 14 amino acids. The V and J ends lost 1 base and 6 bases, in that order; junction bases with no gene match: 3. Per the germline V gene, CDR1 is LGHNA and CDR2 is YNFKEQ. Clones were read by immunoSEQ multiplex PCR, and TCRdb kept only the in-frame ones, dropping some. This table holds some 110,000 clones, approximately 94% found once. This specimen consisted of unstimulated CD4+ T cells sorted from spleen or lymph node cells, obtained before transplant. The chain is built from TRBV4-2 and TRBJ2-3; 8 bases are a match to TRBD2. This clonotype was sampled from a human donor who was the organ donor for an intestinal transplant. The CDR3 DNA follows: TGTGCCAGCAGCCAAGGGACGGGAGGGGATACGCAGTATTTT. Translation: CASSQGTGGDTQYF.